One TCR beta chain is described in this entry. The sample is drawn from a study of T cell changes during pregnancy in multiple sclerosis. Sequencing was performed with immunoSEQ multiplex PCR; in TCRdb, only in-frame clones are kept and a portion is missing. Of under 90,000 clones in the sample, around 90% were seen once. Germline V gene sequence: CDR1 MNHNS, CDR2 SASEGT. V lost 2 bases to trimming and J lost 4 bases; unmatched junction nucleotides: 12. The CDR3 is made up of 17 amino acids. The source is a female donor in good health, enrolled as a control in a pregnancy study. The source was peripheral blood, collected after pregnancy. This chain joins TRBV6-1 and TRBJ2-3; TRBD1 matches at 7 bases. CDR3 loop: CASSEPPTGKFADTQYF. CDR3 DNA: TGTGCCAGCAGTGAACCCCCGACAGGGAAGTTCGCAGATACGCAGTATTTT.